These 20 T cell receptor beta chains originate from one sample sequenced in a study of response to subunit inactivated influenza vaccine. TCRdb re-called the RT-PCR reads with MiXCR, one entry per CDR3 protein. Of 500,000 to 550,000 distinct CDR3 sequences listed, approximately 7.8% are singletons. Sample: PBMCs from blood, taken approximately 25 months after vaccination. These receptors were obtained from a man aged 45 to 70 who received an inactivated influenza vaccine.

This clonotype has more than one count but fewer than ten. DNA of the CDR3: TGTGCCAGCAGCGTAACTTGGTCAGATACCTACGAGCAGTACTTC. This encodes CASSVTWSDTYEQYF. The chain links TRBV7-2 to TRBJ2-7, with no clear D. Germline CDR1 SGHTA, CDR2 FQGNSA. CDR3 size: 15 residues. V lost 5 bases to trimming and J lost 2 bases, with 16 bases between them.

V is TRBV7-9 and J is TRBJ1-1; no firm D call. The germline V gene encodes CDR1 SEHNR and CDR2 FQNEAQ (reference sequence). The CDR3 sequence is 16 residues long. V was shortened by 1 base and J by 7 bases, with 19 bases between the two germline ends. CDR3 DNA: TGTGCCAGCAGCTTAGTTTCAGGACCGCCAAGGAGTGAAGCTTTCTTT. As protein: CASSLVSGPPRSEAFF.

This clonotype appeared a few times. J is TRBJ2-1 and V is TRBV20-1; 8 bases align to TRBD1. The CDR3 extends over 15 amino acids. The J segment lost 8 bases and the V segment lost 6 bases, leaving 15 bases of the junction unmatched. The germline CDR1 and CDR2 sequences are DFQATT and SNEGSKA (reference sequence). In DNA, the CDR3 is TGCAGTGCACAAAAGGTAGGACAGGGAGAGGATGAGCAGTTCTTC. Translation: CSAQKVGQGEDEQFF.

The J gene is TRBJ2-3, the V gene TRBV20-1; D may be TRBD1 or TRBD2 (5 bases each). This CDR3 is 14 amino acids long. CDR1 and CDR2 (germline): DFQATT, SNEGSKA (reference sequence). Deletions cut 3 bases from V and 2 bases from J, with 12 bases between. The CDR3 reads CSASTGTSTDTQYF. In nucleotides, the CDR3 is TGCAGTGCTAGTACGGGGACCTCCACAGATACGCAGTATTTT.

The chain joins TRBV3-1 to TRBJ1-2; D is uncertain. The germline CDR1 and CDR2 sequences are LGHDT and YNNKEL (reference sequence). V shed 0 bases and J shed 4 bases, with 6 bases lying between them. This CDR3 region has 13 residues. CDR3 residues: CASSQEQLYGYTF. The CDR3 DNA reads TGTGCCAGCAGCCAAGAGCAGCTCTATGGCTACACCTTC.

J is TRBJ1-1 and V is TRBV20-1; D is ambiguous. Germline lookup yields CDR1 DFQATT and CDR2 SNEGSKA (reference sequence). The CDR3 has 11 residues. Trimming cost V 6 bases and J 6 bases, with 11 bases left between them. CDR3 coding DNA: TGCAGTGCGTCTTCGTATGCTGAAGCTTTCTTT. Translated: CSASSYAEAFF.

This clonotype was seen many times. This chain joins TRBV4-1 and TRBJ2-7; either TRBD1 or TRBD2 may fit D (6 bases each). V lost 4 bases, J lost 0 bases, and 10 bases lay in between. Germline loops: CDR1 MGHRA, CDR2 YSYEKL. The CDR3 consists of 14 residues. The CDR3 is CASSRGADSYEQYF. Here the CDR3 DNA reads TGCGCCAGCAGCCGGGGGGCCGACTCCTACGAGCAGTACTTC.

Only a few counts were recorded for this clonotype. The rearrangement links TRBV24-1 to TRBJ1-5; D gene ambiguous. Germline V gene data show CDR1 as KGHDR and CDR2 as SFDVKD. Deletions cut 7 bases from V and 4 bases from J, with 10 bases between. The CDR3 is made up of 13 amino acids. The CDR3 spells CATSADGNQPQHF. CDR3 in DNA: TGTGCCACCAGCGCGGACGGGAATCAGCCCCAGCATTTT.

This chain connects TRBV11-1 to TRBJ2-1; 10 bases map to TRBD2. The CDR3 has 17 residues. In germline, CDR1 is SGHAT, CDR2 FQDESV (reference sequence). Trimming at V came to 3 bases and at J to 6 bases, leaving 11 bases not matched to a gene. The DNA for the CDR3 is TGTGCCAGCAGCTTTACCTATAGCGGGAGGTTTATCAATGAGCAGTTCTTC. This translates into CASSFTYSGRFINEQFF.

The genes are TRBV20-1 and TRBJ2-1; 11 nucleotides align to TRBD2. Looked up from germline, CDR1 is DFQATT and CDR2 is SNEGSKA (reference sequence). The trim removed 1 base at V and 8 bases at J, leaving 10 bases unmatched. The CDR3 is 16 residues long. CDR3 loop: CSARGMTSGVEDEQFF. The DNA for the CDR3 is TGCAGTGCTAGAGGGATGACTAGCGGGGTGGAGGATGAGCAGTTCTTC.

This clonotype was seen many times. V usage is TRBV29-1 and J usage is TRBJ2-1; tentatively, D is TRBD2 (6 bases). The V gene's germline CDR1 is SQVTM and CDR2 ANQGSEA. V was trimmed by 3 bases and J by 1 base, leaving 10 bases between them. The CDR3 runs 14 residues. CDR3 residues: CSVEGGESYNEQFF. The CDR3 bases are TGCAGCGTTGAGGGGGGAGAGTCCTACAATGAGCAGTTCTTC.

The genes are TRBV5-1 and TRBJ2-5; D might be TRBD2 (5 bases). The CDR3 length is 15 residues. Germline lookup yields CDR1 SGHRS and CDR2 YFSETQ. The ends were cut back, 0 bases at V and 6 bases at J, with 15 bases in the middle. The chain's CDR3 is CASSLEAGGGQTQYF. The CDR3 DNA reads TGCGCCAGCAGCTTGGAGGCAGGCGGCGGGCAGACCCAGTACTTC.

The chain links TRBV29-1 to TRBJ2-2; D may be TRBD1 (6 bases). Trimming shortened V by 6 bases and J by 2 bases, and 19 bases separated the two germline ends. Looked up from germline, CDR1 is SQVTM and CDR2 is ANQGSEA. CDR3 length: 16 residues. In DNA, the CDR3 is TGCAGCGTCGAACTAAGGAAGACAGGAAACACCGGGGAGCTGTTTTTT. This encodes CSVELRKTGNTGELFF.

In this sample, this clonotype turned up a few times. The chain uses TRBV27 and TRBJ2-5; D may be TRBD2 (6 bases). V lost 3 bases to trimming and J lost 0 bases, with 14 bases between them. This CDR3 has 16 amino acids. Germline CDR1 reads MNHEY; CDR2 reads SMNVEV (reference sequence). CDR3 in DNA: TGTGCCAGCAGTTTCGGGGGTCCGGTGTACCAAGAGACCCAGTACTTC. Residues: CASSFGGPVYQETQYF.

This clonotype was observed a few times. The chain carries TRBV10-3 and TRBJ2-7, with D perhaps TRBD1 or TRBD2 (6 bases each). The germline V and J ends were trimmed by 4 bases and 2 bases, with 15 bases remaining between them. Germline CDR1 and CDR2: ENHRY and SYGVKD. The CDR3 extends over 15 amino acids. DNA of the CDR3: TGTGCCATCAGTGGGGGGGCAGGGGTCGCCTACGAGCAGTACTTC. Translated, it gives CAISGGAGVAYEQYF.

This clonotype was recorded many times. The genes are TRBV3-1 and TRBJ2-1, with 11 bases identical to TRBD2. Germline CDR1 and CDR2: LGHDT and YNNKEL (reference sequence). The CDR3 spans 15 residues. J lost 10 bases, V lost 4 bases, and 9 bases had no gene match. The CDR3 coding sequence is TGTGCCAGCAGCCTTTTAGCGGGAGGGCTCGAAGAGCAGTTCTTC. Its protein is CASSLLAGGLEEQFF.

This clonotype appeared many times. This chain uses TRBV7-9 with TRBJ1-4; 7 bases line up with TRBD1. This CDR3 has 15 amino acids. V shed 0 bases and J 4 bases; nucleotides not matched to a gene: 2. Per germline, CDR1 SEHNR and CDR2 FQNEAQ (reference sequence). The CDR3 DNA reads as TGTGCCAGCAGCTTAGCCGGGACAGTTAATGAAAAACTGTTTTTT. Translation: CASSLAGTVNEKLFF.

This clonotype was observed at least ten times. This chain connects TRBV3-1 to TRBJ1-3; 7 nucleotides align to TRBD1. Germline V CDR1 and CDR2: LGHDT, YNNKEL (reference sequence). The CDR3 has 16 amino acids. The ends lost 1 base at V and 0 bases at J; junction bases unmatched: 3. CDR3 sequence reads: CASSQGRQGSGNTIYF. As DNA, the CDR3 is TGTGCCAGCAGCCAAGGGCGACAGGGCTCTGGAAACACCATATATTTT.

This clonotype was detected many times. The genes are TRBV5-1 and TRBJ2-7; D gene ambiguous. The CDR3 runs to 13 residues. Looked up from germline, CDR1 is SGHRS and CDR2 is YFSETQ. V gave up 3 bases and J gave up 0 bases, with 7 bases separating them. CDR3 residues: CASSSTDSYEQYF. The CDR3 bases are TGCGCCAGCAGCTCTACGGACTCCTACGAGCAGTACTTC.

The V and J genes are TRBV5-1 and TRBJ2-3, with D maybe TRBD1 (6 bases). The end of the DNA aligns better with TRBJ1-5, so the J call may be wrong. This CDR3 has 14 residues. The germline V gene has CDR1 SGHRS and CDR2 YFSETQ. The CDR3 region is CASEGGSGTDTQHF. CDR3 coding DNA: TGCGCCAGCGAAGGGGGGAGTGGCACAGATACGCAGCATTTT.